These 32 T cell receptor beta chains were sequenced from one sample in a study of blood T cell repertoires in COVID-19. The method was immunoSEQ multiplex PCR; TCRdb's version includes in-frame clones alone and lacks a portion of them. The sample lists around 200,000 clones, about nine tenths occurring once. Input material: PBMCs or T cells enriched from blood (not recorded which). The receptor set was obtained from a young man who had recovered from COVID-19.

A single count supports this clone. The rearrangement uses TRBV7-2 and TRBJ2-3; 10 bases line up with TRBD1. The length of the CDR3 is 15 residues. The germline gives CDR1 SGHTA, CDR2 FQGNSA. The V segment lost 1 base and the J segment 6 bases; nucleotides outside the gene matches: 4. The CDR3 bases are TGTGCCAGCAGCTTAGTGGGACAGGGGAGGGATACGCAGTATTTT. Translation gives CASSLVGQGRDTQYF.

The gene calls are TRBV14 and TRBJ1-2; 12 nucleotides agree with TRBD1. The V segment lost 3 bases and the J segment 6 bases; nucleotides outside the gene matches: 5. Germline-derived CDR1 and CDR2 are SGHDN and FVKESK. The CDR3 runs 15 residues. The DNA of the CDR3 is TGTGCCAGCAGCCACGTGGGACAGGGGGCGGATGGCTACACCTTC. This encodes CASSHVGQGADGYTF. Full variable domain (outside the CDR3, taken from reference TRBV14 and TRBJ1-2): EAGVTQFPSHSVIEKGQTVTLRCDPISGHDNLYWYRRVMGKEIKFLLHFVKESKQDESGMPNNRFLAERTGGTYSTLKVQPAELEDSGVYFCASSHVGQGADGYTFGSGTRLTVV.

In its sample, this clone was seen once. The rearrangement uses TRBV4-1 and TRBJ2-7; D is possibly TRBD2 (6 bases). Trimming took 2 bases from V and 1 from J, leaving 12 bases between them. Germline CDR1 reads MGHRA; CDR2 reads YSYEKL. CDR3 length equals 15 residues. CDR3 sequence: CASSQTTGTSYEQYF. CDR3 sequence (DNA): TGCGCCAGCAGCCAAACAACCGGGACTTCCTACGAGCAGTACTTC.

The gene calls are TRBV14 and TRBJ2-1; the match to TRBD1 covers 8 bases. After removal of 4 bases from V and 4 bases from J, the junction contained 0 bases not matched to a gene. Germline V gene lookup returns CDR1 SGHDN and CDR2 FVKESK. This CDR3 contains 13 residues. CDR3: CASSRTGYNEQFF. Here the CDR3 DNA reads TGTGCCAGCAGCCGGACAGGGTACAATGAGCAGTTCTTC.

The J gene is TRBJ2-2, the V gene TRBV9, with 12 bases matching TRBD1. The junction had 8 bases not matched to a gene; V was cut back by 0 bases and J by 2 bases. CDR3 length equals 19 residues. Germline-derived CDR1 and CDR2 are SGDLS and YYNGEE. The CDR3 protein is CASSVDPPGTGGNTGELFF. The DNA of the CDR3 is TGTGCCAGCAGCGTAGACCCCCCGGGGACAGGGGGCAACACCGGGGAGCTGTTTTTT.

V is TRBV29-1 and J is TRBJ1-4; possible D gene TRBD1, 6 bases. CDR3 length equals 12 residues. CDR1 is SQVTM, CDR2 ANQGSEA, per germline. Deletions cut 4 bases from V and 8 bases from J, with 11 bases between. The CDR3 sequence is CSVVGGEEKLFF. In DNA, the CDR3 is TGCAGCGTTGTAGGGGGAGAGGAAAAACTGTTTTTT.

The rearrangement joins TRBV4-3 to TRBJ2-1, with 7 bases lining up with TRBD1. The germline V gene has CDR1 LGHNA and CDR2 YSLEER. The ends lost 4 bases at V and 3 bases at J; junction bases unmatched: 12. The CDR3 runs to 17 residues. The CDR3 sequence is CASSRYDGTDYYNEQFF. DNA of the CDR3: TGCGCCAGCAGCCGCTACGACGGGACAGATTACTACAATGAGCAGTTCTTC.

CDR3: CASRSTGGYGYTF. CDR3 nucleotides: TGTGCCAGCAGGTCGACAGGGGGCTATGGCTACACCTTC. The J gene is TRBJ1-2, the V gene TRBV6-5; 9 nucleotides align to TRBD1. Per germline, CDR1 MNHEY and CDR2 SVGAGI. V was pared by 6 bases and J by 4 bases, with 3 bases of the junction left unmatched. This CDR3 region has 13 residues.

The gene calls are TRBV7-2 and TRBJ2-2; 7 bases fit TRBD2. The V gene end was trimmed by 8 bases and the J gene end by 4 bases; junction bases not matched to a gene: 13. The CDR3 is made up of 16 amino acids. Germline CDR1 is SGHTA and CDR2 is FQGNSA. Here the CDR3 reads CASLPWAGDFTGELFF. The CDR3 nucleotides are TGTGCCAGCCTTCCCTGGGCGGGGGATTTCACCGGGGAGCTGTTTTTT.

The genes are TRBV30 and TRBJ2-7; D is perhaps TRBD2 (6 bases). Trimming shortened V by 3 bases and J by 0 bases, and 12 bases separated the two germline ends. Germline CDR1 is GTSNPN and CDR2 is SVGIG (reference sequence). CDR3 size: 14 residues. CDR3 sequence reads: CAWSAGGPSYEQYF. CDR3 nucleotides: TGTGCCTGGAGCGCCGGGGGTCCCTCCTACGAGCAGTACTTC.

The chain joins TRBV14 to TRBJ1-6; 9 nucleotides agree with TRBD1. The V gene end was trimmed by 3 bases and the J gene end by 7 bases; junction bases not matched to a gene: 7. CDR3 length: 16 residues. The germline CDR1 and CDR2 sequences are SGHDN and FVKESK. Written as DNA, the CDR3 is TGTGCCAGCAGCCAGAAGACAGGGGGTGGGAATTCACCCCTCCACTTT. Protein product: CASSQKTGGGNSPLHF.

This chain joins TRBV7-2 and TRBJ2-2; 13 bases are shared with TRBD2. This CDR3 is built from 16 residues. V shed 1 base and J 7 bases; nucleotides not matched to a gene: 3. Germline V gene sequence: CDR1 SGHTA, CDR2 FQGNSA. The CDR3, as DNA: TGTGCCAGCAGCTTAGTACTAGCGGGAGGGATCGGGGAGCTGTTTTTT. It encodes CASSLVLAGGIGELFF.

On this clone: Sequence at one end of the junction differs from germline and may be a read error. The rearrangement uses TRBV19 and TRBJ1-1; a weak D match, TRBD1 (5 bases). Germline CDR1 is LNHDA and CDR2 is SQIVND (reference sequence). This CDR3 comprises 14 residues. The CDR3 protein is CASSIYRGDTGAFF. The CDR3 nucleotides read TGTGCCAGTAGTATCTATAGGGGCGATACTGGAGCTTTCTTT.

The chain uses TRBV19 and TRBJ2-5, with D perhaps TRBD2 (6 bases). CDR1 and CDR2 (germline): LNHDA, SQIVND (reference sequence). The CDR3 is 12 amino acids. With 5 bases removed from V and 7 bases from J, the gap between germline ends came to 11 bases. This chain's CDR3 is CASSGASATQYF. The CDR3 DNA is TGTGCCAGTAGTGGTGCTAGCGCGACCCAGTACTTC.

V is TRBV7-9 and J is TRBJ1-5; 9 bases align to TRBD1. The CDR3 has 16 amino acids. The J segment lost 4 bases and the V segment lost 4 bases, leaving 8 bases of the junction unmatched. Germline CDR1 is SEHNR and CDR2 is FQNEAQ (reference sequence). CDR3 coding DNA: TGTGCCAGCAGCTACTCCTCGGGACAGGGAAATCAGCCCCAGCATTTT. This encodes CASSYSSGQGNQPQHF.

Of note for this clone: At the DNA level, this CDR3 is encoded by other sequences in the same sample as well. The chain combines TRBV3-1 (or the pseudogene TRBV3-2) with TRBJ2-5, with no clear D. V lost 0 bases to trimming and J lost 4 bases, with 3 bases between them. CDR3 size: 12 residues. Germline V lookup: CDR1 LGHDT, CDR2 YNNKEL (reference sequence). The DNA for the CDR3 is TGTGCCAGCAGCCAAGATCGAGAGACCCAGTACTTC. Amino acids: CASSQDRETQYF.

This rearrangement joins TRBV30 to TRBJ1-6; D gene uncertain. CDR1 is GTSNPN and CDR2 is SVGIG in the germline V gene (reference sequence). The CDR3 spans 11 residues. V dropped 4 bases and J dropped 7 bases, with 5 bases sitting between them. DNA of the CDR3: TGTGCCTGGACACAAAATTCACCCCTCCACTTT. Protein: CAWTQNSPLHF.

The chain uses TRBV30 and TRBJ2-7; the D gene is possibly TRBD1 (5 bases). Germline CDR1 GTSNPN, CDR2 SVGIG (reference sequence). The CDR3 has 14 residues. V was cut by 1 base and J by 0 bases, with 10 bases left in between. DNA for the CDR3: TGTGCCTGGAGTGACCTGACAGTCTCCTACGAGCAGTACTTC. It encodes CAWSDLTVSYEQYF.

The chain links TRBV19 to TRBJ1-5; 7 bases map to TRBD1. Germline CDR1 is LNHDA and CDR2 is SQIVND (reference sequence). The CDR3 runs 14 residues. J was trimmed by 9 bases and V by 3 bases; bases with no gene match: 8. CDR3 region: CASSMMQGGGPQHF. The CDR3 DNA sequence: TGTGCCAGTAGTATGATGCAGGGGGGTGGGCCCCAGCATTTT.

This CDR3 is CASSFGGYEKLFF. The CDR3 DNA follows: TGTGCCAGCAGCTTCGGAGGGTACGAAAAACTGTTTTTT. The chain has TRBV5-6 and TRBJ1-4; D not resolved. Germline assignment: CDR1 SGHDT and CDR2 YYEEEE. Trimming removed 2 bases from V and 8 bases from J, with 10 bases in between. This CDR3 is 13 amino acids long.

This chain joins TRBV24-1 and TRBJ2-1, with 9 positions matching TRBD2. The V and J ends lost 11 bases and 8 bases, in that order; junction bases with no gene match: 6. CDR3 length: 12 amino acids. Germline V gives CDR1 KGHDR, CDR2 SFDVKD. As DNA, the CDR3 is TGTGCCAGCGGACTAGCGACGGATGAGCAGTTCTTC. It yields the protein CASGLATDEQFF.

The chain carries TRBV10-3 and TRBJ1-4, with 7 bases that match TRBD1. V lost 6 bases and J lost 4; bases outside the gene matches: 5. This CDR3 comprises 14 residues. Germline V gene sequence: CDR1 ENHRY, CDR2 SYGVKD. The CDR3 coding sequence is TGTGCCATCAGACCGACAGGGAATAATGAAAAACTGTTTTTT. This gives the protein CAIRPTGNNEKLFF.

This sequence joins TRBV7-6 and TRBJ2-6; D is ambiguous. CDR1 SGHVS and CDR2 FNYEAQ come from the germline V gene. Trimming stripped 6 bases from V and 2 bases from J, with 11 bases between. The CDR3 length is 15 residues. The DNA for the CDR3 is TGTGCCAGCAGATCTTTCGCGACTGGGGCCAACGTCCTGACTTTC. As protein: CASRSFATGANVLTF.

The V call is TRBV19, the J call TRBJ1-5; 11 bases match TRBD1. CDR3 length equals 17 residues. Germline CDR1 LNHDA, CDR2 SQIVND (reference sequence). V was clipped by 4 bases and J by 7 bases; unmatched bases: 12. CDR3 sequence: CASSKGQGALGRQPQHF. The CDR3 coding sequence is TGTGCCAGTAGTAAAGGACAGGGGGCGCTGGGCAGGCAGCCCCAGCATTTT. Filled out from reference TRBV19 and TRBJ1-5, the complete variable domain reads DGGITQSPKYLFRKEGQNVTLSCEQNLNHDAMYWYRQDPGQGLRLIYYSQIVNDFQKGDIAEGYSVSREKKESFPLTVTSAQKNPTAFYLCASSKGQGALGRQPQHFGDGTRLSIL.

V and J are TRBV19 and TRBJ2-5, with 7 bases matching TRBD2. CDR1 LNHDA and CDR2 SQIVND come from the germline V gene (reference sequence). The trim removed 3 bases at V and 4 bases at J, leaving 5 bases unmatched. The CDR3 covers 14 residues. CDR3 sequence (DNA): TGTGCCAGTAGTATCAAGTGGGAGGGAGAGACCCAGTACTTC. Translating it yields CASSIKWEGETQYF.

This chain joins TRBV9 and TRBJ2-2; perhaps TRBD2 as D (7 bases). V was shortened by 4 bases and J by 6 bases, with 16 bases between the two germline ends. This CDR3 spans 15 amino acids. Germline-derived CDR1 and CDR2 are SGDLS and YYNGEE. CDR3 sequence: CASSTAGAGAGELFF. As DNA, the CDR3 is TGTGCCAGCAGCACCGCGGGGGCTGGGGCCGGGGAGCTGTTTTTT.

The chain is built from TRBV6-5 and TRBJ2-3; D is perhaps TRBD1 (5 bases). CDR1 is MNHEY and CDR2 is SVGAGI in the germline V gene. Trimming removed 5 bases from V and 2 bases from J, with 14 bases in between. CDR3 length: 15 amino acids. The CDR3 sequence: CASSIPRTNTDTQYF. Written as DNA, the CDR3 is TGTGCCAGCAGTATCCCCCGGACAAACACAGATACGCAGTATTTT.

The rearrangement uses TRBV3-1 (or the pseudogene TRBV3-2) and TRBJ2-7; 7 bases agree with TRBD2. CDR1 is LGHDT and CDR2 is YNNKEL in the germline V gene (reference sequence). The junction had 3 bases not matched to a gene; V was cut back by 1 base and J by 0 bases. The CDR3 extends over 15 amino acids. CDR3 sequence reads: CASSQVGGVSYEQYF. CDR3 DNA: TGTGCCAGCAGCCAAGTGGGAGGGGTCTCCTACGAGCAGTACTTC.

The CDR3 DNA reads TGTGCCAGCAGTGCGCTAGCGGGAGGCTCCTACGAGCAGTACTTC. It yields the protein CASSALAGGSYEQYF. The V and J genes are TRBV25-1 and TRBJ2-7; 11 bases map to TRBD2. This CDR3 comprises 15 residues. The germline V gene encodes CDR1 MGHDK and CDR2 SYGVNS. Germline trimming cut 4 bases from V and 0 bases from J; bases unmatched to any gene: 2.

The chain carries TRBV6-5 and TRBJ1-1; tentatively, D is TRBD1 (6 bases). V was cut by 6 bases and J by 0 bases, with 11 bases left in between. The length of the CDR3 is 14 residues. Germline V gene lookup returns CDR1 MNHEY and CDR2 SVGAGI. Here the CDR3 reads CASSNGQLNTEAFF. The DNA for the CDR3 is TGTGCCAGCAGCAACGGACAGTTGAACACTGAAGCTTTCTTT.

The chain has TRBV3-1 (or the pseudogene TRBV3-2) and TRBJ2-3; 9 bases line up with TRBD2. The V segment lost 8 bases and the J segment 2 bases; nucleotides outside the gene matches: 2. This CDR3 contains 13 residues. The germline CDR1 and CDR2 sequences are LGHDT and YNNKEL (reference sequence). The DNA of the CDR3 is TGTGCCAGCCGCGGGGGGGTCACAGATACGCAGTATTTT. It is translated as CASRGGVTDTQYF.

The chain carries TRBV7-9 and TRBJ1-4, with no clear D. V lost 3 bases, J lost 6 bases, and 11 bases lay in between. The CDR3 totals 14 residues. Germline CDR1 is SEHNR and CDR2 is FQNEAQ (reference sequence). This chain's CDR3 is CASSFERAHEKLFF. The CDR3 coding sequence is TGTGCCAGCAGCTTCGAGAGGGCCCATGAAAAACTGTTTTTT.